This T cell receptor beta chain appears in the sequencing data of a study of blood T cell repertoires in COVID-19. Study as a whole: The analysed material was cDNA or gDNA that came from T cells, B-cell-depleted T cells, or PBMCs.

Cohorts were based on clinical histories the participants reported. Here immunoSEQ multiplex PCR was the method, and the copy in TCRdb shows in-frame clones only, minus some. There are roughly 180,000 clones in the sample; more than 65% occur only once, and roughly 6% lies in the top ten. Germline CDR1 reads KGHSH; CDR2 reads LQKENI. The ends were cut back, 2 bases at V and 11 bases at J, with 16 bases in the middle. The CDR3 sequence is 14 residues long. This clonotype was sampled from a woman in her forties with acute COVID-19. The rearrangement joins TRBV18 to TRBJ2-1; unclear D gene. The sequenced material came from PBMCs or T cells enriched from blood (not recorded which). In DNA, the CDR3 is TGTGCCAGCTCACCATTGGGTTACGAGGTCAAGCAGTTCTTC. Translating it yields CASSPLGYEVKQFF.